These T cell receptor beta chains were read from a single sample in a study of beta chain features in type 1 diabetes. Some clones are missing from TCRdb's copy, which holds only in-frame ones; the method was immunoSEQ multiplex PCR. Counted here are about 23,000 clones, around 69% occurring once; the ten biggest clones make up around 4.4%. The material sequenced was Tregs from blood. Receptors were obtained from a man younger than 30 with type 1 diabetes. Each CDR3 is given with its conserved first and last residue. The D gene is left open where the match is weak. Size is omitted from some rows. Given values are once, few, many or a class for expanded clones.

>TRBJ2-1|TRBD2|19|-|TRBV7-2
TGTGCCAGCAGCTTAAGGCCGTCCCTAGCGGGAGAGGCCTACAATGAGCAGTTCTTC
CASSLRPSLAGEAYNEQFF
>TRBJ1-2|TRBD1|14|-|TRBV28
TGTGCCAGCAGTCCATGGACAGGGTTCTATGGCTACACCTTC
CASSPWTGFYGYTF
>TRBJ1-2|-|12|-|TRBV11-2
TGTGCCAGCAGCCCCGCAGAATATGGCTACACCTTC
CASSPAEYGYTF
>TRBJ2-1|TRBD1|12|few|TRBV11-2
TGTGCCAGCAGCTTATGGGACAGGGAGCAGTTCTTC
CASSLWDREQFF
>TRBJ2-7|-|15|-|TRBV6-6
TGTGCCAGCAGTTACTCGAGTAGAGGAAGGTACGAGCAGTACTTC
CASSYSSRGRYEQYF
>TRBJ1-1|TRBD1|15|-|TRBV11-2
TGTGCCAGCAGCTTCAGGGGGCCGTCAAGGACTGAAGCTTTCTTT
CASSFRGPSRTEAFF
>TRBJ1-5|TRBD1|15|few|TRBV5-5
TGTGCCAGCAGCCATGGAGGCAGGGGGAATCAGCCCCAGCATTTT
CASSHGGRGNQPQHF
>TRBJ1-1|-|13|-|TRBV7-9
TGTGCCAGCAGCCCAGAACGGGGAACTGAAGCTTTCTTT
CASSPERGTEAFF
>TRBJ2-1|TRBD1|14|-|TRBV9
TGTGCCAGCAGCGCGGGACAGGGTAGGAATGAGCAGTTCTTC
CASSAGQGRNEQFF
>TRBJ2-5|TRBD1|14|few|TRBV7-9
TGTGCCAGCAGCCCACGACAGGGGCAAGAGACCCAGTACTTC
CASSPRQGQETQYF
>TRBJ2-3|-|13|-|TRBV7-2
TGTGCCAGCAGCTTAGGGCACACAGATACGCAGTATTTT
CASSLGHTDTQYF
>TRBJ1-2|-|11|-|TRBV28
TGTGCCAGCGGACTAGGGGTGGGCTACACCTTC
CASGLGVGYTF
>TRBJ1-3|TRBD1|14|-|TRBV2
TGTGCCAGCTGGCGGACAGGGGCAGGAAACACCATATATTTT
CASWRTGAGNTIYF
>TRBJ2-7|TRBD1|15|-|TRBV28
TGTGCCAGCAGTTTACCGGGACAGGGGGTTTACGAGCAGTACTTC
CASSLPGQGVYEQYF
>TRBJ2-3|-|15|-|TRBV18
TGTGCCAGCTCACCTCGACAGGCTAGCACAGATACGCAGTATTTT
CASSPRQASTDTQYF
>TRBJ2-7|-|19|-|TRBV7-6
TGTGCCAGCAGCGGGGGAAGGGGGGGCTCGAGAGGAGTGGTGGGGGAGCAGTACTTC
CASSGGRGGSRGVVGEQYF
>TRBJ2-3|-|14|few|TRBV5-5
TGTGCCAGCAGCTTTTCCTTTAGCACAGATACGCAGTATTTT
CASSFSFSTDTQYF
>TRBJ1-6|-|15|-|TRBV27
TGTGCCAGCAGTTTAGGAGGGATCCTAATCTCCCCCCTCCACTTT
CASSLGGILISPLHF
>TRBJ2-4|TRBD2|18|-|TRBV10-2
TGCGCCAGCAGTGACTATCGCTCGGGACTAAGGGTAGGGAACATTCAGTACTTC
CASSDYRSGLRVGNIQYF
>TRBJ2-1|TRBD2|18|-|TRBV18
TGTGCCAGCTCACCAGTCACGGGGGGGCGGATTTACGGCAATGAGCAGTTCTTC
CASSPVTGGRIYGNEQFF
>TRBJ2-2|TRBD1|14|-|TRBV7-2
TGTGCCAGCAGCTCACGGACAGGGTCTGGGGAGCTGTTTTTT
CASSSRTGSGELFF
>TRBJ2-1|TRBD2|16|-|TRBV29-1
TGCAGCGTTAGGTGGGAGGGCCTCTCTCACTACAATGAGCAGTTCTTC
CSVRWEGLSHYNEQFF
>TRBJ2-5|TRBD1|15|-|TRBV7-9
TGTGCCAGCAGCCCTTTCAGGGGGCATAGGGAGACCCAGTACTTC
CASSPFRGHRETQYF
>TRBJ2-3|-|15|-|TRBV28
TGTGCCAGCAGTCCACTAGCCAGGGTGGTAGATACGCAGTATTTT
CASSPLARVVDTQYF
>TRBJ2-4|TRBD2|16|-|TRBV7-2
TGTGCCAGCAGCTTATGGCGGGGGAGGGCGGGAAACATTCAGTACTTC
CASSLWRGRAGNIQYF
>TRBJ1-1|-|16|-|TRBV6-6
TGTGCCAGCAGCCGGGGGACTGGGGCGAGGGACACTGAAGCTTTCTTT
CASSRGTGARDTEAFF
>TRBJ1-1|-|14|-|TRBV4-1
TGCGCCAGCAGCCGCAAGGGGGAGAACACTGAAGCTTTCTTT
CASSRKGENTEAFF
>TRBJ2-1|-|17|-|TRBV4-2
TGTGCCAGCAGCCAAGATTTCTTCCGTCAGACCTACAATGAGCAGTTCTTC
CASSQDFFRQTYNEQFF
>TRBJ2-1|TRBD2|14|-|TRBV27
TGTGCCAGCCGTAGACTAGCGAGAAACAATGAGCAGTTCTTC
CASRRLARNNEQFF
>TRBJ2-2|TRBD2|18|-|TRBV4-1
TGCGCCAGCAGCCAAGATATAGCGGGAGGGCCAGGCACCGGGGAGCTGTTTTTT
CASSQDIAGGPGTGELFF
>TRBJ1-1|-|16|-|TRBV7-9
TGTGCCAGCAGCTTTACCATGGATTCGCTAGACACTGAAGCTTTCTTT
CASSFTMDSLDTEAFF
>TRBJ1-2|-|13|-|TRBV27
TGTGCCAGCAGGCCACAGGTCAGCTATGGCTACACCTTC
CASRPQVSYGYTF
>TRBJ2-3|-|12|-|TRBV2
TGTGCCAGCAAACTCGCCGCAGATACGCAGTATTTT
CASKLAADTQYF
>TRBJ1-2|-|15|-|TRBV28
TGTGCCAGCGTACTAAGATACCGCGGGGGGGGAGGCTACACCTTC
CASVLRYRGGGGYTF
>TRBJ2-5|TRBD1|13|-|TRBV29-1
TGCAGCGTTGGGTCAGGGGGCTTAAAGACCCAGTACTTC
CSVGSGGLKTQYF
>TRBJ2-1|-|13|-|TRBV29-1
TGCAGCGCGGACAGATCAACGTCCAATGAGCAGTTCTTC
CSADRSTSNEQFF
>TRBJ2-5|TRBD2|16|-|TRBV27
TGTGCCAGCAGTAGCCTGCGGGAGCCATTGGGGGGGACCCAGTACTTC
CASSSLREPLGGTQYF
>TRBJ2-3|TRBD2|14|-|TRBV7-2
TGTGCCAGCAGCGCCAGACTAGCTTCAGATACGCAGTATTTT
CASSARLASDTQYF
>TRBJ1-2|-|15|-|TRBV29-1
TGCAGCGTTGAGGCGGCGGGACGAGCTAACTATGGCTACACCTTC
CSVEAAGRANYGYTF
>TRBJ1-5|-|13|-|TRBV11-2
TGTGCCAGCAGCTTAGAACTGAGTCAGCCCCAGCATTTT
CASSLELSQPQHF
>TRBJ2-1|TRBD2|17|-|TRBV7-2
TGTGCCAGCAGCTTAACTAGCGGGGGGGCCGGGGGGAATGAGCAGTTCTTC
CASSLTSGGAGGNEQFF
>TRBJ2-7|TRBD1|15|-|TRBV19
TGTGCCAGTAGTAGGACAGGGGAGAGCTCCTACGAGCAGTACTTC
CASSRTGESSYEQYF
>TRBJ1-4|-|12|-|TRBV30
TGTGCCTGGGCAGGAGGAAATGAAAAACTGTTTTTT
CAWAGGNEKLFF
>TRBJ2-1|-|13|-|TRBV9
TGTGCCAGCAGCGCCGACTGGTACAATGAGCAGTTCTTC
CASSADWYNEQFF
>TRBJ2-1|TRBD2|15|-|TRBV6-5
TGTGCCAGCAGCCCTAGCGGGGGGAACTACAATGAGCAGTTCTTC
CASSPSGGNYNEQFF
>TRBJ1-5|TRBD1|14|-|TRBV28
TGTGCCAGCAGACTAATTGACAGGGGTCAGCCCCAGCATTTT
CASRLIDRGQPQHF
>TRBJ1-3|-|15|-|TRBV6-6
TGTGCCAGCTTCCCAGGCAGGGGCTCTGGAAACACCATATATTTT
CASFPGRGSGNTIYF
>TRBJ1-5|-|14|-|TRBV18
TGTGCCAGCTCACAGGGGAAGGGCAATCAGCCCCAGCATTTT
CASSQGKGNQPQHF
>TRBJ2-7|-|11|-|TRBV5-4
TGTGCCAGCAGCAACGGCCGGGAGCCGTTCTTC
CASSNGREPFF
>TRBJ2-3|-|13|-|TRBV7-2
TGTGCCAGCAGCTTAGTTGGCTCAGATACGCAGTATTTT
CASSLVGSDTQYF
>TRBJ2-3|-|12|-|TRBV6-5
TGTGCCAGCAATGGAGGGGCAGATACGCAGTATTTT
CASNGGADTQYF